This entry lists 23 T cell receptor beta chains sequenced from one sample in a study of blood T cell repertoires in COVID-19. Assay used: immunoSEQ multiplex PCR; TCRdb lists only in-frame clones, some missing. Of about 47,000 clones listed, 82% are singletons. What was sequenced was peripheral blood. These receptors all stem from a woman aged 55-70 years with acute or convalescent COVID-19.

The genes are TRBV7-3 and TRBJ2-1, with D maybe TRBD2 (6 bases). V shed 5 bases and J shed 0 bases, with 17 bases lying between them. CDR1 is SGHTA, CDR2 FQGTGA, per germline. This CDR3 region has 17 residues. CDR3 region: CASSPGLGLNSYNEQFF. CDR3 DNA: TGTGCCAGCAGCCCGGGATTGGGACTCAACTCCTACAATGAGCAGTTCTTC.

CDR3 sequence reads: CSVDFMGQGVGGYTF. The CDR3 coding sequence is TGCAGCGTAGATTTTATGGGACAGGGTGTAGGCGGCTACACCTTC. The chain combines TRBV29-1 with TRBJ1-2; 9 positions match TRBD1. There are 15 residues in the CDR3. Germline-derived CDR1 and CDR2 are SQVTM and ANQGSEA. After removal of 6 bases from V and 8 bases from J, the junction contained 16 bases not matched to a gene. Full variable domain (rest looked up from reference TRBV29-1 and TRBJ1-2): SAVISQKPSRDICQRGTSLTIQCQVDSQVTMMFWYRQQPGQSLTLIATANQGSEATYESGFVIDKFPISRPNLTFSTLTVSNMSPEDSSIYLCSVDFMGQGVGGYTFGSGTRLTVV.

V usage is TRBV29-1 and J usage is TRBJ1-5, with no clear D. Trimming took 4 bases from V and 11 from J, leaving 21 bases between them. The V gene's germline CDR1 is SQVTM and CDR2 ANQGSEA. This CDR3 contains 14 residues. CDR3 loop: CSVAADPGLKAQHF. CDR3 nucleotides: TGCAGCGTTGCTGCCGATCCAGGTTTAAAGGCCCAGCATTTT.

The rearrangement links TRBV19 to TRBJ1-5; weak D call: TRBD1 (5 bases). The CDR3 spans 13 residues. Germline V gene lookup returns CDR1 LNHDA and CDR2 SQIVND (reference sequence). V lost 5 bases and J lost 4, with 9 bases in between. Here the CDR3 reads CASSPDRNQPQHF. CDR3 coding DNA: TGTGCCAGTAGTCCCGACAGAAATCAGCCCCAGCATTTT.

CDR3 region: CASSGGQGSGANVLTF. CDR3 DNA: TGTGCCAGTAGTGGGGGACAGGGATCTGGGGCCAACGTCCTGACTTTC. This rearrangement joins TRBV19 to TRBJ2-6; TRBD1 aligns across 9 bases. V lost 5 bases, J lost 1 base, and 3 bases stayed unmatched. This CDR3 has 16 amino acids. Looked up from germline, CDR1 is LNHDA and CDR2 is SQIVND (reference sequence).

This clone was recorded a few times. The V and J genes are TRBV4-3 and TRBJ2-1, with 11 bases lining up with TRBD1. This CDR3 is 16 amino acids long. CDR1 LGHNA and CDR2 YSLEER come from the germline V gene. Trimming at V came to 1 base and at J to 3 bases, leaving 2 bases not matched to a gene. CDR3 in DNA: TGCGCCAGCAGCCAAGGGACAGGGGGCAACTACAATGAGCAGTTCTTC. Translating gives CASSQGTGGNYNEQFF.

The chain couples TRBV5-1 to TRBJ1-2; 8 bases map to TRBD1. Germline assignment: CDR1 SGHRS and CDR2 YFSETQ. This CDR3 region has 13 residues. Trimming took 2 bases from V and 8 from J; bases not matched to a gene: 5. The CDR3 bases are TGCGCCAGCAGCTTATATGGACAGGGCGGCTACACCTTC. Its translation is CASSLYGQGGYTF.

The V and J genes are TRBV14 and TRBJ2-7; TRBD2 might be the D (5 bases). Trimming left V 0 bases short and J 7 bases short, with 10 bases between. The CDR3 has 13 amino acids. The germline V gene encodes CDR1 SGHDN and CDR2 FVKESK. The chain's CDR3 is CASSQDLAGEQYF. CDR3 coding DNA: TGTGCCAGCAGCCAAGATCTAGCCGGAGAGCAGTACTTC.

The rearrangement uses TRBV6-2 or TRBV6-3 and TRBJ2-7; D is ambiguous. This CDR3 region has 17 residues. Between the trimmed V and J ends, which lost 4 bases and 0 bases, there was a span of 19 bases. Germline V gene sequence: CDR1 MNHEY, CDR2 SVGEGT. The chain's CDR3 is CASSSPAPGDRSYEQYF. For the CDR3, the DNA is TGTGCCAGCAGTTCGCCCGCTCCAGGTGATCGCTCCTACGAGCAGTACTTC.

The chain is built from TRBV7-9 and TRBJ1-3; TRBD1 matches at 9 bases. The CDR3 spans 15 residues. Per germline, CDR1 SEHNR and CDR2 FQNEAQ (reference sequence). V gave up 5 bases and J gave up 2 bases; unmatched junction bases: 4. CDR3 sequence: CASSHRQGAGNTIYF. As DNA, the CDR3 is TGTGCCAGCAGCCACCGACAGGGGGCTGGAAACACCATATATTTT. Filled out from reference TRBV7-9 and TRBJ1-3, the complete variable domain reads DTGVSQNPRHKITKRGQNVTFRCDPISEHNRLYWYRQTLGQGPEFLTYFQNEAQLEKSRLLSDRFSAERPKGSFSTLEIQRTEQGDSAMYLCASSHRQGAGNTIYFGEGSWLTVV.

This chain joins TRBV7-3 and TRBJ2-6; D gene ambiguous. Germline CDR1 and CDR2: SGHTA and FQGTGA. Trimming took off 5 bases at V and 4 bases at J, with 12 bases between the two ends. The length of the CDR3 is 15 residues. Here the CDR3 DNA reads TGTGCCAGCAGCCCCGGAGTGACCGGGGCCAACGTCCTGACTTTC. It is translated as CASSPGVTGANVLTF.

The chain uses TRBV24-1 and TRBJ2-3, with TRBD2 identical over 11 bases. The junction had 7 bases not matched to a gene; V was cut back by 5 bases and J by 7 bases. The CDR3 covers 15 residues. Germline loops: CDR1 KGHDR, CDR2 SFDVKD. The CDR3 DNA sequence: TGTGCCACCAGTGCCTTAGCGGGGGGGCCGAATACGCAGTATTTT. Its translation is CATSALAGGPNTQYF.

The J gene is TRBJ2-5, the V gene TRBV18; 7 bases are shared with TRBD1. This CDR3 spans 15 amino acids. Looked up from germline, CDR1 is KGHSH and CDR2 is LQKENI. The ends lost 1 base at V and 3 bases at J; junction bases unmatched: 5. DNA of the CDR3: TGTGCCAGCTCACCACAGGGGGCACTTGAAGAGACCCAGTACTTC. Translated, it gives CASSPQGALEETQYF.

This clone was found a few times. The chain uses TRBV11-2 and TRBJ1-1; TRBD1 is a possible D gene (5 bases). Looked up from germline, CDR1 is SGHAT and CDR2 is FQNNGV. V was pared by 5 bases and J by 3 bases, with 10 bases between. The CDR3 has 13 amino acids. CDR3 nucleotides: TGTGCCAGCAGCCGTAGCAGGGACACTGAAGCTTTCTTT. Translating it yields CASSRSRDTEAFF.

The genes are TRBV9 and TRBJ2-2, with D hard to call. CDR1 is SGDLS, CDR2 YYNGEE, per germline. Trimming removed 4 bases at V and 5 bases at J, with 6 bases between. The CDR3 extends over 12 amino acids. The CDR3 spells CASSPPTGELFF. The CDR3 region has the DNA TGTGCCAGCAGCCCCCCTACCGGGGAGCTGTTTTTT.

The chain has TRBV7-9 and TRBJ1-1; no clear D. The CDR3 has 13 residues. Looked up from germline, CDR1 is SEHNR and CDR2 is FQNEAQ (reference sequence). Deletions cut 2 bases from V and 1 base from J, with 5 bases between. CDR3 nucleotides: TGTGCCAGCAGCTTATCAGGGAACACTGAAGCTTTCTTT. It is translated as CASSLSGNTEAFF.

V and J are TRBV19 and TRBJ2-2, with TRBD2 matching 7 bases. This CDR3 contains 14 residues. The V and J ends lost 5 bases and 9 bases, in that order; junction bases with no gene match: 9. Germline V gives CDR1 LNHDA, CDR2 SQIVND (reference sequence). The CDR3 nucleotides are TGTGCCAGTAGTCCGACCTCTAGCGGCCGGGAGCTGTTTTTT. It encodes CASSPTSSGRELFF.

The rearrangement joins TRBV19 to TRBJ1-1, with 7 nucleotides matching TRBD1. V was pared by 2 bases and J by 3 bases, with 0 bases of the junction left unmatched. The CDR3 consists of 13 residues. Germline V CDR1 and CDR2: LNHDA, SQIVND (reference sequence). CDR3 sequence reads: CASSIQGDTEAFF. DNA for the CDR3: TGTGCCAGTAGTATACAGGGGGACACTGAAGCTTTCTTT.

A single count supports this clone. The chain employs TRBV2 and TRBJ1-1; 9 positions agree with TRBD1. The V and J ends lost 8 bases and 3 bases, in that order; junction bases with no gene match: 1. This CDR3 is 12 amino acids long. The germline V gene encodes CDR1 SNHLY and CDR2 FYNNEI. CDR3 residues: CASGQGYTEAFF. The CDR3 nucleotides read TGTGCCAGCGGACAGGGGTACACTGAAGCTTTCTTT.

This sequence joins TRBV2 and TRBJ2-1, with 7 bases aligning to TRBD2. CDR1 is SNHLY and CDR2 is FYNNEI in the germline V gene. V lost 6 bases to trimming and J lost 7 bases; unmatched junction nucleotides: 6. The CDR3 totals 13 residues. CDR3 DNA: TGTGCCAGCAGCCCCGGGGAGGGGAATGAGCAGTTCTTC. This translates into CASSPGEGNEQFF.

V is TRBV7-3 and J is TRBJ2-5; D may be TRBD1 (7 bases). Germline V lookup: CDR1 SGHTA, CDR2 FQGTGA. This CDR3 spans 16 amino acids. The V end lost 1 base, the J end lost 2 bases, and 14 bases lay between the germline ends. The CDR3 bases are TGTGCCAGCAGCTTAAGCGGGACAGCGATTCAAGAGACCCAGTACTTC. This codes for CASSLSGTAIQETQYF.

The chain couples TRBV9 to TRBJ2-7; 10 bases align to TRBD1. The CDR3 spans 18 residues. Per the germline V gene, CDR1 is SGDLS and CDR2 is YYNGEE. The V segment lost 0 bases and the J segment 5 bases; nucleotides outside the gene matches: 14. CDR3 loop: CASSVDPVGTGVKNEQYF. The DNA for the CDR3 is TGTGCCAGCAGCGTAGACCCGGTGGGGACAGGGGTAAAGAACGAGCAGTACTTC.

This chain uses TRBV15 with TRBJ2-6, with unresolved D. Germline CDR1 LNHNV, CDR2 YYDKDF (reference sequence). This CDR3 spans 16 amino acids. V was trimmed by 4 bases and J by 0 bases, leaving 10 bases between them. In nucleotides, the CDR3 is TGTGCCACCAGCACTCACCGGGTCTCTGGGGCCAACGTCCTGACTTTC. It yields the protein CATSTHRVSGANVLTF. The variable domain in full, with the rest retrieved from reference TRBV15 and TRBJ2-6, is DAMVIQNPRYQVTQFGKPVTLSCSQTLNHNVMYWYQQKSSQAPKLLFHYYDKDFNNEADTPDNFQSRRPNTSFCFLDIRSPGLGDTAMYLCATSTHRVSGANVLTFGAGSRLTVL.